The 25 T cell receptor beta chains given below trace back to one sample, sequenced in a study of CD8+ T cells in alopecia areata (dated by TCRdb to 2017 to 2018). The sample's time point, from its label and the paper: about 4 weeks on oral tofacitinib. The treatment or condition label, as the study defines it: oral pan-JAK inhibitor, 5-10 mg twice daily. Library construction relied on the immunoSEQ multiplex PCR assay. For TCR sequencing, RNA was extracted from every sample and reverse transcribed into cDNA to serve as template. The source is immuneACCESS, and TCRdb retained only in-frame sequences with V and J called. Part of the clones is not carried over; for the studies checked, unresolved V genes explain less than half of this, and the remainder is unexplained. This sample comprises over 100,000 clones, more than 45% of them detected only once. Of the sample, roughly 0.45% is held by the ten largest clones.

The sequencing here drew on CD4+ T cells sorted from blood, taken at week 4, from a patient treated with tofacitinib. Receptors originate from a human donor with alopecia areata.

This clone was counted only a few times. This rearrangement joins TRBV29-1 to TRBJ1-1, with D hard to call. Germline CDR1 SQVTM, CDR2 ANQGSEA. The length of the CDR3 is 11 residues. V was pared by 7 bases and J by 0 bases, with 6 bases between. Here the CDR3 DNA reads TGCAGCGCCGGGCTGAACACTGAAGCTTTCTTT. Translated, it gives CSAGLNTEAFF.

In DNA, the CDR3 is TGTGCCAGCAGTAGCCTAGGGTCAGGGGTATACGAGCAGTACTTC. Protein: CASSSLGSGVYEQYF. V usage is TRBV6-5 and J usage is TRBJ2-7; possibly TRBD1 for D (6 bases). Trimming left V 5 bases short and J 4 bases short, with 18 bases between. The CDR3 has 15 amino acids. Germline CDR1 reads MNHEY; CDR2 reads SVGAGI.

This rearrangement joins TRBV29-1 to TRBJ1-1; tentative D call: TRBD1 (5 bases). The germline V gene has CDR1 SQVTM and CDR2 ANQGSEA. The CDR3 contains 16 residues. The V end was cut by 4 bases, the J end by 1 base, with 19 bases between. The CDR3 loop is CSVAFNLPGPNTEAFF. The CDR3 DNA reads TGCAGCGTTGCCTTCAATCTTCCGGGGCCGAACACTGAAGCTTTCTTT.

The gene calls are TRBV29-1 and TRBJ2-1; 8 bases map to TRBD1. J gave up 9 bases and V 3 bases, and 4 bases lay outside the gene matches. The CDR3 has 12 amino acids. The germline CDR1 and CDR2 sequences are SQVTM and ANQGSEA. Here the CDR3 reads CSVEGRGREQFF. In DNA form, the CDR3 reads TGCAGCGTTGAGGGCAGGGGGCGTGAGCAGTTCTTC.

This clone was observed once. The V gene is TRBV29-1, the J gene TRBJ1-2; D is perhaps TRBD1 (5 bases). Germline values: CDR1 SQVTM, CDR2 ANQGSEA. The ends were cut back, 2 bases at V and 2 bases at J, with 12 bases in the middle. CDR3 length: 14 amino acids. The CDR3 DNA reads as TGCAGCGTTGAACCCAGGGAATCAAACTATGGCTACACCTTC. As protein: CSVEPRESNYGYTF.

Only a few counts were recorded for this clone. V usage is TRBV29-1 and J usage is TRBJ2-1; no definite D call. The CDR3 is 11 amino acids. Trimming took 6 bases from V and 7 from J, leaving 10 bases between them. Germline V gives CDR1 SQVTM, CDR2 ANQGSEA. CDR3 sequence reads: CSVATWNEQFF. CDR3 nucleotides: TGCAGCGTCGCCACATGGAATGAGCAGTTCTTC.

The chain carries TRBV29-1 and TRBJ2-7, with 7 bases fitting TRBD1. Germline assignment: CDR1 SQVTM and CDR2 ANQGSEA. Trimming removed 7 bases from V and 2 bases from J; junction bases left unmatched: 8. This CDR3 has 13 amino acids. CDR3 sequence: CSALDRAAYEQYF. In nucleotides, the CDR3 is TGCAGCGCCCTCGACAGGGCCGCCTACGAGCAGTACTTC.

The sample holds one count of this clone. CDR3 residues: CASSEAAGLALYEQFF. The CDR3 DNA reads as TGTGCCAGCAGTGAAGCGGCGGGACTAGCGTTGTATGAGCAGTTCTTC. The rearrangement joins TRBV6-1 to TRBJ2-1; 10 positions match TRBD2. Losses at the gene ends were 0 bases for V and 8 bases for J; bases not matched to a gene: 7. Germline assignment: CDR1 MNHNS and CDR2 SASEGT. CDR3 length equals 16 residues.

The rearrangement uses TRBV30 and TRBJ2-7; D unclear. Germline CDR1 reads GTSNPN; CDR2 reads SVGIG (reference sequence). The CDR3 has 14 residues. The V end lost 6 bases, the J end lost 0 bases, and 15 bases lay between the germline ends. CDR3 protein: CACQTYGLSYEQYF. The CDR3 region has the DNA TGTGCCTGTCAGACGTATGGTCTCTCCTACGAGCAGTACTTC.

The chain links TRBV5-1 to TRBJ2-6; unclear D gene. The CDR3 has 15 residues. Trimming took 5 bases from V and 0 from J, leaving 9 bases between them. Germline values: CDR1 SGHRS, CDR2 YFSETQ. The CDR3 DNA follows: TGCGCCAGCAGAGGAAGCAACTCTGGGGCCAACGTCCTGACTTTC. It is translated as CASRGSNSGANVLTF.

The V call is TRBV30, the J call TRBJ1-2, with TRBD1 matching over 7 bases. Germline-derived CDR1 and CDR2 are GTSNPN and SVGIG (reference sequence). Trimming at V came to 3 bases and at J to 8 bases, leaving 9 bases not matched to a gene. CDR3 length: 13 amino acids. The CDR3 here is CAWSARGSDGYTF. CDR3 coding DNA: TGTGCCTGGAGCGCCAGGGGGTCGGACGGCTACACCTTC.

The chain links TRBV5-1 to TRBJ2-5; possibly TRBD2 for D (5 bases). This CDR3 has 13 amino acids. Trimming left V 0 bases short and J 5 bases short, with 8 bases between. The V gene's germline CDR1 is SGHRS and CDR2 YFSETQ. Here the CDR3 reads CASSLGRSETQYF. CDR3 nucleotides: TGCGCCAGCAGCTTGGGGAGGAGCGAGACCCAGTACTTC.

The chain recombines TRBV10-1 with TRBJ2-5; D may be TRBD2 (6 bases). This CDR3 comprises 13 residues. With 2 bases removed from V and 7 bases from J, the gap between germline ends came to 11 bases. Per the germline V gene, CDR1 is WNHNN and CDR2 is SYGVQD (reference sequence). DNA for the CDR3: TGCGCCAGCAGTGAGGGTACGGGGGTGACCCAGTACTTC. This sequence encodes CASSEGTGVTQYF.

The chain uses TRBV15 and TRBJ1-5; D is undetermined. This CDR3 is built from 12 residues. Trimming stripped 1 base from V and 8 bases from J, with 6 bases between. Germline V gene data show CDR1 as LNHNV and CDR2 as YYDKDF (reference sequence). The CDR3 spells CATSRGGEPQHF. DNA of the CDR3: TGTGCCACCAGCAGAGGTGGTGAGCCCCAGCATTTT.

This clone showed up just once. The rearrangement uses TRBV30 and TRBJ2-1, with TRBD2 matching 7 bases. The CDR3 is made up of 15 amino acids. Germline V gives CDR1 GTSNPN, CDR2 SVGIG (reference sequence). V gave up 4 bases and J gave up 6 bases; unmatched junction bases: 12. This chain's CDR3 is CAWNPWSGNGNEQFF. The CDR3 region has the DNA TGTGCCTGGAACCCCTGGAGCGGGAACGGCAATGAGCAGTTCTTC.

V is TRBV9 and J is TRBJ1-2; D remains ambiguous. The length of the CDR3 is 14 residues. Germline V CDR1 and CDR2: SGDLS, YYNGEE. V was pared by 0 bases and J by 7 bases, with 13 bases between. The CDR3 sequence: CASSVEEGRSGYTF. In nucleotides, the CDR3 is TGTGCCAGCAGCGTAGAGGAGGGAAGAAGTGGCTACACCTTC. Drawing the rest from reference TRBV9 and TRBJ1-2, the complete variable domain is DSGVTQTPKHLITATGQRVTLRCSPRSGDLSVYWYQQSLDQGLQFLIQYYNGEERAKGNILERFSAQQFPDLHSELNLSSLELGDSALYFCASSVEEGRSGYTFGSGTRLTVV.

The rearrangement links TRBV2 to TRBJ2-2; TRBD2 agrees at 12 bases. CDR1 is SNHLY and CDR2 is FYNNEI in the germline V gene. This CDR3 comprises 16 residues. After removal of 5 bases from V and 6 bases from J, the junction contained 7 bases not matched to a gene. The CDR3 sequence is CASSTRLAGASGELFF. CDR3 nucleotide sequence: TGTGCCAGCAGTACGCGACTAGCGGGAGCTTCCGGGGAGCTGTTTTTT.

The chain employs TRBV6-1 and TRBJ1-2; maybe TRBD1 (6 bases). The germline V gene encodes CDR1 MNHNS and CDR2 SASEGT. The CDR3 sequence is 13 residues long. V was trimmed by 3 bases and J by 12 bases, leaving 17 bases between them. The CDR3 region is CASSDGQLPANTF. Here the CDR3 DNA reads TGTGCCAGCAGTGATGGACAGCTCCCCGCGAACACCTTC.

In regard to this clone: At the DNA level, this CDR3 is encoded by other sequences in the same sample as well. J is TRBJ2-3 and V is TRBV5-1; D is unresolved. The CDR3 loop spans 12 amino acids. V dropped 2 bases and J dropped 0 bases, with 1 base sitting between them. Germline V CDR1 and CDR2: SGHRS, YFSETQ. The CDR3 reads CASSFSTDTQYF. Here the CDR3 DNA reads TGCGCCAGCAGCTTCAGCACAGATACGCAGTATTTT.

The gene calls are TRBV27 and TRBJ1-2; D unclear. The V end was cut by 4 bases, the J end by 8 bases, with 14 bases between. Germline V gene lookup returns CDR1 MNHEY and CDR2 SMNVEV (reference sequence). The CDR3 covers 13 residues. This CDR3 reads CASSSTLTGGYTF. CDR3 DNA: TGTGCCAGCAGTTCCACCCTGACGGGGGGCTACACCTTC.

This chain's CDR3 is CAWGGVGAYEQYF. The DNA of the CDR3 is TGTGCCTGGGGAGGCGTCGGAGCCTACGAGCAGTACTTC. The chain carries TRBV30 and TRBJ2-7; maybe TRBD2 (5 bases). CDR3 size: 13 residues. Trimming shortened V by 5 bases and J by 2 bases, and 13 bases separated the two germline ends. The germline CDR1 and CDR2 sequences are GTSNPN and SVGIG (reference sequence).

Here the CDR3 reads CASTRKDTNNSPLHF. The CDR3 nucleotides are TGTGCCAGCACCCGTAAGGACACCAATAATTCACCCCTCCACTTT. The chain joins TRBV2 to TRBJ1-6; D is perhaps TRBD1 (5 bases). Trimming stripped 7 bases from V and 5 bases from J, with 15 bases between. This CDR3 contains 15 residues. Per the germline V gene, CDR1 is SNHLY and CDR2 is FYNNEI.

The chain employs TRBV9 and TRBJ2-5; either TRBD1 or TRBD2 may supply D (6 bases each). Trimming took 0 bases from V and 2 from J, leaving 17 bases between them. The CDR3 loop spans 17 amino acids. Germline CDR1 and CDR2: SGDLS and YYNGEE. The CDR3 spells CASSVAISGGGQETQYF. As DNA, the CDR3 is TGTGCCAGCAGCGTAGCAATTTCTGGAGGGGGGCAAGAGACCCAGTACTTC.

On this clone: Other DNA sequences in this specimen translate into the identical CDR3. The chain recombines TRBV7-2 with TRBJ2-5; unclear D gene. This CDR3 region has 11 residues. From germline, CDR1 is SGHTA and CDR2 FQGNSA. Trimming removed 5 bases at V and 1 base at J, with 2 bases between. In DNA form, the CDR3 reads TGTGCCAGCAGCCGCCAAGAGACCCAGTACTTC. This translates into CASSRQETQYF.

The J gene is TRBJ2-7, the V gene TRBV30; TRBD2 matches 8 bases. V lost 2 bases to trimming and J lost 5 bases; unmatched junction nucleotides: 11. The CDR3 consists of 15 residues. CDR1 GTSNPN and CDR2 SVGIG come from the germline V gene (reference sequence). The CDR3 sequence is CAWSPNSGTIHEQYF. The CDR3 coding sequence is TGTGCCTGGAGTCCGAATAGCGGGACCATCCACGAGCAGTACTTC.